This entry lists 5 T cell receptor beta chains sequenced from one sample in a study of T cell responses to AZD1222 COVID-19 vaccine. Clones were sequenced by immunoSEQ multiplex PCR, and TCRdb holds only the in-frame ones, with some missing. The data hold approximately 170,000 clones, with 92% observed a single time. The input for sequencing was peripheral blood, taken 28 days after the second AZD1222 dose. The receptors come from an adult who received the AZD1222 COVID-19 vaccine.

This clone showed up just once. The V gene is TRBV9, the J gene TRBJ2-1; 9 bases line up with TRBD1. The CDR3 totals 15 residues. V dropped 2 bases and J dropped 2; count of bases not matched to a gene: 2. Germline values: CDR1 SGDLS, CDR2 YYNGEE. CDR3 sequence: CASSVGQGPYNEQFF. The CDR3 DNA follows: TGTGCCAGCAGCGTGGGACAGGGTCCCTACAATGAGCAGTTCTTC.

This clone was seen more than once but under ten times. The V call is TRBV13, the J call TRBJ2-1, with D tentatively TRBD1 (6 bases). The V and J ends lost 0 bases and 0 bases respectively, with 9 bases between them. This CDR3 region has 16 residues. CDR1 PRHDT and CDR2 FYEKMQ come from the germline V gene (reference sequence). In DNA, the CDR3 is TGTGCCAGCAGCTTAGGACAGGGAAGCTCCTACAATGAGCAGTTCTTC. It encodes CASSLGQGSSYNEQFF.

In DNA, the CDR3 is TGTGCCAGCAGCTTAGGGGCCTCTCTTTCCTACGAGCAGTACTTC. Translated, it gives CASSLGASLSYEQYF. The rearrangement joins TRBV7-9 to TRBJ2-7; D is uncertain. Looked up from germline, CDR1 is SEHNR and CDR2 is FQNEAQ (reference sequence). The V and J ends lost 1 base and 1 base respectively, with 11 bases between them. The CDR3 is 15 residues long.

The J gene is TRBJ2-2, the V gene TRBV2; 15 nucleotides line up with TRBD2. The V and J ends lost 2 bases and 7 bases, in that order; junction bases with no gene match: 5. The germline gives CDR1 SNHLY, CDR2 FYNNEI. This CDR3 spans 17 amino acids. The chain's CDR3 is CASSELGLAGGHGELFF. CDR3 bases: TGTGCCAGCAGTGAACTCGGACTAGCGGGGGGGCACGGGGAGCTGTTTTTT.

The CDR3 DNA reads as TGTGCCAGCAGCGTAGCTGGGACAATAGGTGGCTACACCTTC. It encodes CASSVAGTIGGYTF. The chain has TRBV9 and TRBJ1-2; a possible D gene is TRBD1 (6 bases). The CDR3 totals 14 residues. Trimming cost V 0 bases and J 7 bases, with 13 bases left between them. Germline loops: CDR1 SGDLS, CDR2 YYNGEE.